These 26 T cell receptor beta chains were all obtained from the same sample, sequenced in a study of T cell responses to AZD1222 COVID-19 vaccine. Profiling relied on immunoSEQ multiplex PCR, and the TCRdb table lists in-frame clones only, not all of them. This table has some 180,000 clones, around 88% appearing once. The sequences come from peripheral blood, collected 28 days after the second AZD1222 dose. Every receptor here comes from an adult who received the AZD1222 COVID-19 vaccine.

Only a few counts were recorded for this clone. The chain has TRBV2 and TRBJ2-1, with 14 positions matching TRBD2. Losses at the gene ends were 6 bases for V and 15 bases for J; bases not matched to a gene: 7. Germline V gives CDR1 SNHLY, CDR2 FYNNEI. The CDR3 consists of 13 residues. CDR3 bases: TGTGCCAGCAGCGGACTAGCGGGGGGTAGAGGGTTCTTC. Residues: CASSGLAGGRGFF.

CDR3 nucleotide sequence: TGCGCCAGCAGGGGCGCGAAGGGTGGCAATGAGCAGTTCTTC. Residues: CASRGAKGGNEQFF. The rearrangement joins TRBV4-1 to TRBJ2-1; unclear D gene. The CDR3 runs to 14 residues. The V and J ends lost 6 bases and 6 bases respectively, with 15 bases between them. Germline-derived CDR1 and CDR2 are MGHRA and YSYEKL.

The chain combines TRBV11-3 with TRBJ2-5; maybe TRBD2 (6 bases). Trimming stripped 3 bases from V and 4 bases from J, with 6 bases between. Germline values: CDR1 SGHNT, CDR2 YENEEA. The CDR3 has 12 amino acids. CDR3 nucleotides: TGTGCCAGCAGCTTCGGGGGAGAGACCCAGTACTTC. As protein: CASSFGGETQYF.

The rearrangement links TRBV5-1 to TRBJ2-3, with 9 bases fitting TRBD2. This CDR3 spans 17 amino acids. Germline V lookup: CDR1 SGHRS, CDR2 YFSETQ. The junction had 12 bases not matched to a gene; V was cut back by 4 bases and J by 3 bases. CDR3: CASSLRGGGARTDTQYF. The CDR3 nucleotides read TGCGCCAGCAGCCTCAGGGGCGGGGGGGCCAGGACAGATACGCAGTATTTT. Complete variable domain (other parts from reference TRBV5-1 and TRBJ2-3): KAGVTQTPRYLIKTRGQQVTLSCSPISGHRSVSWYQQTPGQGLQFLFEYFSETQRNKGNFPGRFSGRQFSNSRSEMNVSTLELGDSALYLCASSLRGGGARTDTQYFGPGTRLTVL.

This chain uses TRBV18 with TRBJ2-5; D gene unclear. There are 13 residues in the CDR3. Trimming took off 0 bases at V and 5 bases at J, with 7 bases between the two ends. Germline lookup yields CDR1 KGHSH and CDR2 LQKENI. DNA for the CDR3: TGTGCCAGCTCACCACCGGGTTCGGAGACCCAGTACTTC. Its protein is CASSPPGSETQYF.

V gene TRBV19 combines with J gene TRBJ2-7; 10 bases are shared with TRBD1. Germline CDR1 reads LNHDA; CDR2 reads SQIVND (reference sequence). J was trimmed by 3 bases and V by 4 bases; bases with no gene match: 3. CDR3 length equals 14 residues. CDR3 amino acids: CASSKGQGFYEQYF. Here the CDR3 DNA reads TGTGCCAGTAGTAAGGGACAGGGGTTCTACGAGCAGTACTTC.

This clone was recorded a few times. This rearrangement joins TRBV7-2 to TRBJ1-2; 7 nucleotides line up with TRBD1. The CDR3 is made up of 13 amino acids. With V trimmed by 5 bases and J by 8 bases, 8 bases remained unmatched. Germline CDR1 reads SGHTA; CDR2 reads FQGNSA. CDR3 in amino acids: CASSPDRARGYTF. The CDR3 DNA follows: TGTGCCAGCAGCCCCGACAGGGCACGAGGCTACACCTTC.

The chain uses TRBV5-1 and TRBJ2-3; TRBD1 is a possible D gene (6 bases). Germline loops: CDR1 SGHRS, CDR2 YFSETQ. This CDR3 is built from 15 residues. With 4 bases removed from V and 0 bases from J, the gap between germline ends came to 12 bases. CDR3 region: CASSQFRGSTDTQYF. The CDR3 DNA is TGCGCCAGCAGCCAGTTCAGGGGAAGCACAGATACGCAGTATTTT.

The chain recombines TRBV7-2 with TRBJ2-1; 9 bases line up with TRBD2. The germline gives CDR1 SGHTA, CDR2 FQGNSA. The CDR3 runs 14 residues. With 1 base clipped from V and 7 bases from J, the junction kept 2 bases outside the gene matches. The CDR3 protein is CASSLGTSGNEQFF. The CDR3 bases are TGTGCCAGCAGCTTAGGAACTAGCGGGAATGAGCAGTTCTTC. Complete variable domain (other parts from reference TRBV7-2 and TRBJ2-1): GAGVSQSPSNKVTEKGKDVELRCDPISGHTALYWYRQSLGQGLEFLIYFQGNSAPDKSGLPSDRFSAERTGGSVSTLTIQRTQQEDSAVYLCASSLGTSGNEQFFGPGTRLTVL.

This clone is a singleton in its sample. V is TRBV18 and J is TRBJ2-1, with 8 bases matching TRBD2. CDR3 length equals 16 residues. In germline, CDR1 is KGHSH, CDR2 LQKENI. Trimming cost V 3 bases and J 7 bases; bases outside gene matches: 11. In nucleotides, the CDR3 is TGTGCCAGCTCACCCCCGGGCCAGCGGGGGACGAATGAGCAGTTCTTC. This gives the protein CASSPPGQRGTNEQFF.

The chain is built from TRBV18 and TRBJ1-2; D gene ambiguous. V was pared by 1 base and J by 0 bases, with 21 bases between. Germline values: CDR1 KGHSH, CDR2 LQKENI. The CDR3 is 19 residues long. The DNA for the CDR3 is TGTGCCAGCTCACCACGCCGGGGATCAGGCGAGTTTGCTAACTATGGCTACACCTTC. Its protein is CASSPRRGSGEFANYGYTF.

This chain uses TRBV9 with TRBJ2-3; TRBD2 matches at 7 bases. V shed 7 bases and J 5 bases; nucleotides not matched to a gene: 7. The V gene's germline CDR1 is SGDLS and CDR2 YYNGEE. This CDR3 contains 13 residues. The CDR3 DNA is TGTGCCAGCTGTAAGAGGGAGGGAGATACGCAGTATTTT. Its translation is CASCKREGDTQYF.

This sequence joins TRBV19 and TRBJ2-2; D is unclear. CDR1 is LNHDA and CDR2 is SQIVND in the germline V gene (reference sequence). There are 13 residues in the CDR3. Trimming stripped 3 bases from V and 11 bases from J, with 13 bases between. CDR3 sequence reads: CASSISPLFELFF. CDR3 bases: TGTGCCAGTAGTATCTCCCCCCTGTTCGAGCTGTTTTTT. Looking up the rest from reference TRBV19 and TRBJ2-2 gives the full variable domain: DGGITQSPKYLFRKEGQNVTLSCEQNLNHDAMYWYRQDPGQGLRLIYYSQIVNDFQKGDIAEGYSVSREKKESFPLTVTSAQKNPTAFYLCASSISPLFELFFGEGSRLTVL.

The chain is built from TRBV9 and TRBJ2-7, with 11 bases aligning to TRBD1. Germline V gives CDR1 SGDLS, CDR2 YYNGEE. Germline trimming cut 0 bases from V and 2 bases from J; bases unmatched to any gene: 4. The CDR3 extends over 16 amino acids. The CDR3 DNA reads TGTGCCAGCAGCGTAGGGGGACAGGGGGACCCCTACGAGCAGTACTTC. Translation gives CASSVGGQGDPYEQYF.

V usage is TRBV9 and J usage is TRBJ2-4, with a tentative D call TRBD2 (5 bases). The CDR3 covers 14 residues. Trimming took off 5 bases at V and 0 bases at J, with 9 bases between the two ends. Germline V gene data show CDR1 as SGDLS and CDR2 as YYNGEE. CDR3 coding DNA: TGTGCCAGCAGTGAAAGCGGAGCCAAAAACATTCAGTACTTC. Translated, it gives CASSESGAKNIQYF.

This chain links TRBV15 with TRBJ2-2; 7 bases line up with TRBD1. This CDR3 is built from 18 residues. Trimming removed 0 bases from V and 0 bases from J; junction bases left unmatched: 7. Germline loops: CDR1 LNHNV, CDR2 YYDKDF (reference sequence). CDR3 sequence: CATSRDQDRPANTGELFF. The CDR3 region has the DNA TGTGCCACCAGCAGAGACCAGGACAGGCCAGCGAACACCGGGGAGCTGTTTTTT.

This clone was seen a handful of times. J is TRBJ1-1 and V is TRBV20-1, with unresolved D. The CDR3 length is 14 residues. The germline gives CDR1 DFQATT, CDR2 SNEGSKA (reference sequence). V lost 3 bases to trimming and J lost 1 base, with 12 bases between them. CDR3 sequence reads: CSASLLRGNTEAFF. The DNA of the CDR3 is TGCAGTGCTAGTCTACTTCGGGGGAACACTGAAGCTTTCTTT.

This rearrangement joins TRBV2 to TRBJ1-2, with TRBD1 matching over 8 bases. This CDR3 has 14 amino acids. The germline gives CDR1 SNHLY, CDR2 FYNNEI. Trimming at V came to 6 bases and at J to 4 bases, leaving 7 bases not matched to a gene. The CDR3 region is CASRAPGGTYGYTF. The CDR3 bases are TGTGCCAGCAGGGCCCCAGGGGGCACCTATGGCTACACCTTC.

Remarks on this clone: No DNA is shown, since the ends of the CDR3 on it are uncertain; the CDR3 is the one TCRdb lists. The chain links TRBV21-1 to TRBJ2-6. TRBV21-1 is marked as a pseudogene. A total of 17 residues make up the CDR3, ends included. CDR3 sequence reads: CASSKEVWGTGANVLTF.

The chain recombines TRBV6-2 or TRBV6-3 with TRBJ1-4; D might be TRBD1 (5 bases). The V and J ends lost 2 bases and 1 base respectively, with 14 bases between them. The CDR3 runs to 17 residues. Germline CDR1 MNHEY, CDR2 SVGEGT. CDR3 bases: TGTGCCAGCAGTTACCGCCTGTCGGGGGGAACTAATGAAAAACTGTTTTTT. It yields the protein CASSYRLSGGTNEKLFF.

The rearrangement joins TRBV10-3 to TRBJ2-3; 14 bases map to TRBD2. The germline gives CDR1 ENHRY, CDR2 SYGVKD. Trimming removed 8 bases from V and 5 bases from J; junction bases left unmatched: 9. The CDR3 extends over 16 amino acids. The CDR3 region is CAIGTTSGGAIDTQYF. The DNA for the CDR3 is TGTGCCATCGGAACGACTAGCGGGGGGGCGATAGATACGCAGTATTTT.

This sequence joins TRBV10-3 and TRBJ1-1; the D is unclear. The CDR3 extends over 15 amino acids. V was trimmed by 1 base and J by 1 base, leaving 10 bases between them. Germline V gives CDR1 ENHRY, CDR2 SYGVKD. The CDR3 loop reads CAISEYGVENTEAFF. Written as DNA, the CDR3 is TGTGCCATCAGTGAGTATGGGGTGGAGAACACTGAAGCTTTCTTT.

The chain uses TRBV5-1 and TRBJ2-5; 9 nucleotides line up with TRBD1. CDR1 and CDR2 from the germline V gene are SGHRS and YFSETQ. V lost 0 bases, J lost 4 bases, and 7 bases stayed unmatched. The CDR3 has 16 amino acids. Written as DNA, the CDR3 is TGCGCCAGCAGCTTGGGTTTGAACAGGGGGCGAGAGACCCAGTACTTC. Its protein product is CASSLGLNRGRETQYF.

The chain carries TRBV12-3 or TRBV12-4 and TRBJ1-2; possibly TRBD1 for D (5 bases). The CDR3 contains 13 residues. Deletions cut 6 bases from V and 4 bases from J, with 12 bases between. The CDR3 loop is CASSSGSGYGYTF. The CDR3 region has the DNA TGTGCCAGCAGCTCAGGGTCAGGCTATGGCTACACCTTC.

A remark on this clone: The same CDR3 arises from other DNA sequences in this sample as well. The chain is built from TRBV19 and TRBJ1-2; no clear D. Germline V CDR1 and CDR2: LNHDA, SQIVND (reference sequence). V lost 2 bases and J 0 bases, leaving 7 bases between the germline ends. This CDR3 is 14 amino acids long. Here the CDR3 DNA reads TGTGCCAGTAGTATAACAGTAGCTAACTATGGCTACACCTTC. Its protein product is CASSITVANYGYTF. The full variable domain, its missing parts supplied by reference TRBV19 and TRBJ1-2, is DGGITQSPKYLFRKEGQNVTLSCEQNLNHDAMYWYRQDPGQGLRLIYYSQIVNDFQKGDIAEGYSVSREKKESFPLTVTSAQKNPTAFYLCASSITVANYGYTFGSGTRLTVV.

The genes are TRBV3-1 (or the pseudogene TRBV3-2) and TRBJ2-5; maybe TRBD2 (6 bases). With 4 bases removed from V and 9 bases from J, the gap between germline ends came to 21 bases. Per germline, CDR1 LGHDT and CDR2 YNNKEL (reference sequence). This CDR3 spans 15 amino acids. The CDR3 DNA is TGTGCCAGCAGCCCGAGCGGGCAGGGATTCGGGGCCCAGTACTTC. This sequence encodes CASSPSGQGFGAQYF.